The 28 T cell receptor beta chains given below trace back to one sample, sequenced in a study of post-analysis software for immune sequencing data. Overall study results and limits: About five TRBV segments, including TRBV5-6, TRBV5-1 and TRBV20-1, were more frequent in patients than controls.

For these receptors, no antigen is known. Presence of unique molecular identifiers characterized the TCR beta cDNA libraries. TCRdb processed the PCR reads anew with MiXCR; each CDR3 protein has one entry. The data contain approximately 660,000 distinct CDR3 sequences, more than 50% of them singletons. Sequenced: blood. The receptors originated from a girl aged 2-10 years with multiple sclerosis.

The rearrangement joins TRBV6-6 to TRBJ2-1, with D unresolved. There are 15 residues in the CDR3. CDR1 and CDR2 from the germline V gene are MNHNY and SVGAGI (reference sequence). Trimming left V 6 bases short and J 0 bases short, with 12 bases between. CDR3 sequence: CASSKNRDSYNEQFF. CDR3 coding DNA: TGTGCCAGCAGCAAGAATAGGGACTCCTACAATGAGCAGTTCTTC.

The chain combines TRBV6-1 with TRBJ2-7; 10 nucleotides line up with TRBD2. The CDR3 length is 13 residues. The J segment lost 1 base and the V segment lost 10 bases, leaving 4 bases of the junction unmatched. Per the germline V gene, CDR1 is MNHNS and CDR2 is SASEGT. This CDR3 reads CATLAGASYEQYF. DNA for the CDR3: TGTGCCACGCTAGCGGGGGCATCCTACGAGCAGTACTTC.

This clonotype was counted a few times. The chain joins TRBV20-1 to TRBJ2-5; 10 nucleotides align to TRBD2. In germline, CDR1 is DFQATT, CDR2 SNEGSKA (reference sequence). Trimming at V came to 0 bases and at J to 1 base, leaving 5 bases not matched to a gene. There are 16 residues in the CDR3. The CDR3 DNA is TGCAGTGCTAGAGATCCTAGCGGGGGACCCCAAGAGACCCAGTACTTC. This encodes CSARDPSGGPQETQYF.

This clonotype was observed once. The chain has TRBV29-1 and TRBJ1-1, with 8 bases lining up with TRBD1. The V gene end was trimmed by 4 bases and the J gene end by 1 base; junction bases not matched to a gene: 8. Germline V gene lookup returns CDR1 SQVTM and CDR2 ANQGSEA. The CDR3 covers 15 residues. CDR3 region: CSVGEGQGSNTEAFF. The DNA of the CDR3 is TGCAGCGTTGGCGAAGGACAGGGCTCGAACACTGAAGCTTTCTTT.

This clonotype has a single count. CDR3 residues: CASSWEGDYGYTF. CDR3 nucleotides: TGTGCCAGCAGTTGGGAAGGAGACTATGGCTACACCTTC. The chain uses TRBV6-2 or TRBV6-3 and TRBJ1-2; no reliable D call. The germline V gene has CDR1 MNHEY and CDR2 SVGEGT. The V gene lost 4 bases and the J gene lost 3 bases, with 9 bases spanning the gap. This CDR3 spans 13 amino acids.

In DNA, the CDR3 is TGTGCCAGCAGAAGGCCGGGAACAGATACGCAGTATTTT. It yields the protein CASRRPGTDTQYF. The chain uses TRBV6-1 and TRBJ2-3; D is perhaps TRBD2 (5 bases). Germline assignment: CDR1 MNHNS and CDR2 SASEGT. The CDR3 contains 13 residues. V lost 6 bases and J lost 3, with 10 bases in between.

The chain recombines TRBV20-1 with TRBJ1-1, with D possibly being TRBD1 (5 bases). CDR1 is DFQATT and CDR2 is SNEGSKA in the germline V gene (reference sequence). This CDR3 comprises 13 residues. The V and J ends lost 0 bases and 4 bases respectively, with 9 bases between them. In nucleotides, the CDR3 is TGCAGTGCTAGAGAACAGGCCTCCACTGAAGCTTTCTTT. It is translated as CSAREQASTEAFF.

The V gene is TRBV12-3 or TRBV12-4, the J gene TRBJ2-5, with 11 bases fitting TRBD1. With the DNA end fitting TRBJ2-7 better, the J assignment may be wrong. CDR3 length: 16 amino acids. DNA for the CDR3: TGTGCCAGCAGTCCCCAACCGGGACAGGGGGTCCACGAGCAGTACTTC. Its translation: CASSPQPGQGVHEQYF.

This chain links TRBV5-4 with TRBJ2-5; D might be TRBD2 (6 bases). The J call is doubtful: the DNA matches TRBJ2-7 better. Germline CDR1 SGHNT, CDR2 YYREEE (reference sequence). The CDR3 extends over 13 amino acids. In DNA form, the CDR3 reads TGTGCCAGCAGCGACGGGACTTTTTACGAGCAGTACTTC. This translates into CASSDGTFYEQYF.

V is TRBV7-9 and J is TRBJ2-6; D is unclear. The V gene lost 1 base and the J gene lost 1 base, with 8 bases spanning the gap. The CDR3 has 16 residues. CDR1 is SEHNR, CDR2 FQNEAQ, per germline (reference sequence). The CDR3 nucleotides read TGTGCCAGCAGCTTAGTTAGGCTATCTGGGGCCAACGTCCTGACTTTC. It is translated as CASSLVRLSGANVLTF.

This chain connects TRBV9 to TRBJ1-2; D may be TRBD1 (5 bases). Germline lookup yields CDR1 SGDLS and CDR2 YYNGEE. There are 16 residues in the CDR3. The V end lost 0 bases, the J end lost 7 bases, and 19 bases lay between the germline ends. The CDR3 DNA is TGTGCCAGCAGCGTAGCGCATAGCGGGGGGGTTACTGGCTACACCTTC. This codes for CASSVAHSGGVTGYTF.

The gene calls are TRBV6-5 and TRBJ2-7, with D possibly called TRBD1 or TRBD2 (6 bases each). The tail of the sequence fits TRBJ2-5 better, so the J call may be wrong. There are 13 residues in the CDR3. Germline V gene data show CDR1 as MNHEY and CDR2 as SVGAGI. The CDR3 DNA is TGTGCCAGCAGCAGGGGAGGTCATGGGACCCAGTACTTC. Protein: CASSRGGHGTQYF.

This chain joins TRBV27 and TRBJ2-5; 7 bases fit TRBD1. The J call may not be correct, given that the DNA end is closer to TRBJ2-7. The CDR3 contains 15 residues. The germline CDR1 and CDR2 sequences are MNHEY and SMNVEV (reference sequence). The CDR3 is CASSLSSQGDYEQYF. The CDR3 DNA reads TGTGCCAGCAGTTTATCGTCCCAGGGGGACTACGAGCAGTACTTC.

The rearrangement uses TRBV20-1 and TRBJ1-2; D might be TRBD1 (6 bases). V was cut by 0 bases and J by 8 bases, with 19 bases left in between. Looked up from germline, CDR1 is DFQATT and CDR2 is SNEGSKA (reference sequence). CDR3 size: 15 residues. Here the CDR3 reads CSARDPGTGAGGYTF. In nucleotides, the CDR3 is TGCAGTGCTAGAGATCCGGGGACGGGGGCTGGCGGCTACACCTTC.

This clonotype has a handful of counts. The chain combines TRBV7-9 with TRBJ2-3; unclear D gene. Between the trimmed V and J ends, which lost 5 bases and 5 bases, there was a span of 11 bases. Germline V gives CDR1 SEHNR, CDR2 FQNEAQ (reference sequence). The CDR3 runs 13 residues. CDR3 DNA: TGTGCCAGCAGCCCCCGGGCGCAAGATACGCAGTATTTT. This codes for CASSPRAQDTQYF. Drawing the rest from reference TRBV7-9 and TRBJ2-3, the complete variable domain is DTGVSQNPRHKITKRGQNVTFRCDPISEHNRLYWYRQTLGQGPEFLTYFQNEAQLEKSRLLSDRFSAERPKGSFSTLEIQRTEQGDSAMYLCASSPRAQDTQYFGPGTRLTVL.

Only a few counts were recorded for this clonotype. The rearrangement uses TRBV6-5 and TRBJ1-2, with 10 positions matching TRBD1. The CDR3 covers 17 residues. V lost 2 bases, J lost 8 bases, and 14 bases stayed unmatched. Germline CDR1 is MNHEY and CDR2 is SVGAGI. CDR3 nucleotides: TGTGCCAGCAGTTACGTTGACGGGACAGGGGATCTAGGCGGCTACACCTTC. Translating gives CASSYVDGTGDLGGYTF.

To note about this clonotype: One junction end does not reproduce the germline sequence, and a read error may be involved. This chain uses TRBV9 with TRBJ2-1; D is unresolved. The germline gives CDR1 SGDLS, CDR2 YYNGEE. CDR3 length: 13 residues. CDR3 residues: CASTESELNEQFF. CDR3 bases: TGTGCCAGCACCGAATCCGAATTGAATGAGCAGTTCTTT.

CDR3 in DNA: TGCAGCGCCGCGAAGGCGGGGACCTACGAGCAGTACTTC. Protein product: CSAAKAGTYEQYF. V usage is TRBV29-1 and J usage is TRBJ2-7; D possibly corresponds to TRBD2 (6 bases). V lost 7 bases and J 2 bases, leaving 15 bases between the germline ends. Germline CDR1 SQVTM, CDR2 ANQGSEA. The CDR3 is 13 amino acids.

This clonotype was detected a few times. The chain uses TRBV7-8 and TRBJ2-1; 11 nucleotides line up with TRBD2. V gave up 2 bases and J gave up 8 bases; unmatched junction bases: 8. The germline V gene has CDR1 SGHVS and CDR2 FQNEAQ. The CDR3 runs to 16 residues. CDR3 nucleotides: TGTGCCAGCAGCTTAATTGGGCTAGCGGGAGGCGATGAGCAGTTCTTC. Amino acid sequence: CASSLIGLAGGDEQFF.

Written as DNA, the CDR3 is TGTGCCAGCAGCTTAATCTTGCCGGGTAACACTGAAGCTTTCTTT. It translates to CASSLILPGNTEAFF. This chain joins TRBV7-9 and TRBJ1-1; D call uncertain. CDR1 is SEHNR and CDR2 is FQNEAQ in the germline V gene (reference sequence). The CDR3 consists of 15 residues. Trimming took off 2 bases at V and 2 bases at J, with 12 bases between the two ends.

The V and J genes are TRBV7-2 and TRBJ2-5; no definite D call. Germline CDR1 SGHTA, CDR2 FQGNSA. V gave up 3 bases and J gave up 2 bases, with 7 bases separating them. The CDR3 has 13 residues. CDR3 protein: CASSLQAQETQYF. CDR3 nucleotides: TGTGCCAGCAGCTTGCAGGCGCAAGAGACCCAGTACTTC.

This sequence joins TRBV12-3 or TRBV12-4 and TRBJ1-3; a weak D match, TRBD1 (5 bases). This CDR3 contains 14 residues. V lost 8 bases, J lost 5 bases, and 16 bases lay in between. The CDR3 here is CASGGGGARNTIYF. In DNA form, the CDR3 reads TGTGCCAGCGGGGGTGGAGGGGCTAGAAACACCATATATTTT.

The J gene is TRBJ2-3, the V gene TRBV7-2; TRBD1 or TRBD2 may be the D gene (5 bases each). The CDR3 length is 15 residues. Between the trimmed V and J ends, which lost 1 base and 3 bases, there was a span of 11 bases. Germline CDR1 reads SGHTA; CDR2 reads FQGNSA. In nucleotides, the CDR3 is TGTGCCAGCAGCTTAGGCCCCGAGGGGACAGATACGCAGTATTTT. Its translation is CASSLGPEGTDTQYF.

The rearrangement links TRBV6-1 to TRBJ2-1; D ambiguous. V gave up 4 bases and J gave up 6 bases, with 16 bases separating them. Germline CDR1 is MNHNS and CDR2 is SASEGT. The CDR3 length is 15 residues. The CDR3 sequence is CASSGYGVDSNEQFF. The CDR3, as DNA: TGTGCCAGCAGTGGCTATGGGGTAGATAGCAATGAGCAGTTCTTC.

The rearrangement joins TRBV2 to TRBJ2-1, with 7 positions matching TRBD1. Germline lookup yields CDR1 SNHLY and CDR2 FYNNEI. CDR3 size: 15 residues. V lost 4 bases to trimming and J lost 6 bases; unmatched junction nucleotides: 9. This chain's CDR3 is CASSAVQGMLNEQFF. The CDR3 bases are TGTGCCAGCAGTGCAGTACAGGGGATGCTCAATGAGCAGTTCTTC.

The V gene is TRBV7-6, the J gene TRBJ2-1, with a tentative D call TRBD2 (5 bases). In germline, CDR1 is SGHVS, CDR2 FNYEAQ. Trimming took off 1 base at V and 4 bases at J, with 11 bases between the two ends. The CDR3 is 15 residues long. The CDR3 is CASSLGRALYNEQFF. The CDR3 DNA follows: TGTGCCAGCAGCTTAGGGCGGGCCCTGTACAATGAGCAGTTCTTC.

The V call is TRBV15, the J call TRBJ1-2, with D unresolved. The V gene's germline CDR1 is LNHNV and CDR2 YYDKDF (reference sequence). Trimming stripped 0 bases from V and 7 bases from J, with 9 bases between. The CDR3 is 13 residues long. The CDR3, as DNA: TGTGCCACCAGCAGAGATACTTGGGGTGGCTACACCTTC. This translates into CATSRDTWGGYTF.

The rearrangement joins TRBV12-3 or TRBV12-4 to TRBJ1-2; no clear D. V shed 11 bases and J shed 4 bases, with 14 bases lying between them. The CDR3 sequence is 12 residues long. The CDR3 bases are TGTGCCGCCAGGACGGACCGCTATGGCTACACCTTC. This sequence encodes CAARTDRYGYTF.